The 10 T cell receptor beta chains below were found in one sample sequenced in a study of human T cells and chemical hapten exposure. Time point given: pre-sensitization, week 0. Treatment in this sample: therapeutic diphenylcyclopropenone sensitization with weekly scalp DPC. TCRdb re-derived calls from the RACE reads in MiXCR, one entry per CDR3 protein. The sample yields more than 50,000 distinct CDR3 sequences, about 7% seen once. The sample here was whole blood, taken in connection with sensitization to the hapten diphenylcyclopropenone (DPC). Receptors originate from a woman younger than 45 with alopecia areata. Some clones in this sample may be carry-over from other donors' samples.

The chain couples TRBV2 to TRBJ2-4, with a weak D call TRBD1 (6 bases). Germline CDR1 is SNHLY and CDR2 is FYNNEI. Trimming took 1 base from V and 6 from J, leaving 19 bases between them. This CDR3 region has 17 residues. Written as DNA, the CDR3 is TGTGCCAGCAGTGAAGTTCGGACAGCCTCGTCCCTAAACATTCAGTACTTC. Its translation is CASSEVRTASSLNIQYF.

This clonotype was counted ten times or more. The chain links TRBV19 to TRBJ2-1; 9 bases map to TRBD1. The ends lost 5 bases at V and 7 bases at J; junction bases unmatched: 9. Per the germline V gene, CDR1 is LNHDA and CDR2 is SQIVND (reference sequence). The CDR3 runs to 15 residues. The CDR3 DNA reads as TGTGCCAGTAGTCCCCCCGGGACAGGGCGGAATGAGCAGTTCTTC. This codes for CASSPPGTGRNEQFF.

This clonotype was found many times. The chain joins TRBV12-3 or TRBV12-4 to TRBJ1-4, with TRBD1 matching over 8 bases. Germline trimming cut 4 bases from V and 1 base from J; bases unmatched to any gene: 2. This CDR3 is 15 amino acids long. CDR3 residues: CASSSGTGTNEKLFF. The CDR3 region has the DNA TGTGCCAGCAGTTCAGGGACAGGAACTAATGAAAAACTGTTTTTT.

This clonotype was seen only a few times. The chain recombines TRBV7-9 with TRBJ1-1; D not certain. V gave up 2 bases and J gave up 10 bases, with 11 bases separating them. The germline V gene has CDR1 SEHNR and CDR2 FQNEAQ (reference sequence). This CDR3 has 12 residues. CDR3 protein: CASSLYQELAFF. The CDR3 DNA sequence: TGTGCCAGCAGCTTATATCAGGAGCTAGCTTTCTTT.

This clonotype has ten or more counts. The CDR3 sequence: CASRITESPYEQYF. The CDR3 region has the DNA TGTGCCAGCAGGATCACAGAAAGCCCCTACGAGCAGTACTTC. The V and J genes are TRBV27 and TRBJ2-7, with D unclear. V was shortened by 6 bases and J by 2 bases, with 14 bases between the two germline ends. CDR3 length: 14 residues. The germline V gene encodes CDR1 MNHEY and CDR2 SMNVEV (reference sequence).

Many counts were recorded for this clonotype. The CDR3 here is CASIRGPMDTQYF. Here the CDR3 DNA reads TGTGCCAGCATTCGTGGCCCGATGGATACGCAGTATTTT. The chain links TRBV6-2 or TRBV6-3 to TRBJ2-3; D is ambiguous. Per germline, CDR1 MNHEY and CDR2 SVGEGT. The length of the CDR3 is 13 residues. The V and J ends lost 7 bases and 6 bases respectively, with 14 bases between them.

This clonotype was detected many times. V gene TRBV30 combines with J gene TRBJ2-1; 10 bases are a match to TRBD2. The germline gives CDR1 GTSNPN, CDR2 SVGIG (reference sequence). This CDR3 is 15 amino acids long. The V gene end was trimmed by 3 bases and the J gene end by 5 bases; junction bases not matched to a gene: 7. The CDR3: CAWSLASGGDNEQFF. The CDR3, as DNA: TGTGCCTGGAGCCTAGCCAGCGGGGGGGACAATGAGCAGTTCTTC.

Ten or more counts support this clonotype. The chain links TRBV7-3 to TRBJ2-2; D unresolved. CDR1 SGHTA and CDR2 FQGTGA come from the germline V gene. Deletions cut 3 bases from V and 6 bases from J, with 8 bases between. The CDR3 consists of 13 residues. CDR3 in amino acids: CASSLGLPGELFF. In DNA, the CDR3 is TGTGCCAGCAGCTTGGGTCTTCCCGGGGAGCTGTTTTTT. Combining the CDR3 with reference TRBV7-3 and TRBJ2-2 gives the whole variable domain GAGVSQTPSNKVTEKGKYVELRCDPISGHTALYWYRQSLGQGPEFLIYFQGTGAADDSGLPNDRFFAVRPEGSVSTLKIQRTERGDSAVYLCASSLGLPGELFFGEGSRLTVL.

At least ten counts were recorded for this clonotype. The chain carries TRBV7-6 and TRBJ1-2; D ambiguous. V gave up 4 bases and J gave up 4 bases, with 10 bases separating them. Germline CDR1 and CDR2: SGHVS and FNYEAQ. This CDR3 is 13 amino acids long. CDR3 nucleotide sequence: TGTGCCAGCAGCTCGGGTACGTCCTATGGCTACACCTTC. This encodes CASSSGTSYGYTF.

This clonotype came up many times. This chain uses TRBV30 with TRBJ2-3; D gene unclear. Germline lookup yields CDR1 GTSNPN and CDR2 SVGIG (reference sequence). This CDR3 spans 16 amino acids. V was clipped by 8 bases and J by 0 bases, with 21 bases between them. The CDR3 reads CAALPTPRTSTDTQYF. Written as DNA, the CDR3 is TGTGCCGCCCTTCCCACCCCCAGAACTAGCACAGATACGCAGTATTTT.